One and the same sample provided the 9 T cell receptor beta chains below, sequenced in a study of T-cell reconstitution after alpha-beta-depleted transplantation in children listed by TCRdb under 2016. Library creation used PCR. These reads were obtained on an Illumina HiSeq 2500. Molecular barcoding was employed in the preparation of TCR libraries, with unique molecular identifiers being used to normalize TCRbeta repertoire quantification. TCRdb reanalyzed the raw reads on its own, using fastp at Q25 for trimming and MiXCR for clone calling, and kept in-frame beta chains. Merged by CDR3 protein, the rows form single entries marked with the most common genes and DNA. This sample is represented by hundreds of thousands of distinct CDR3 sequences; about 15% of them were singletons. The ten largest clones add up to 0.85% to 1.3% of the sample. This sample comprised PBMCs from the stem cell graft donor, obtained from the stem cell graft. All receptors derive from a human donor who donated a stem cell graft to a child with acute myeloid leukemia.

This chain uses TRBV5-1 with TRBJ1-1; 7 bases agree with TRBD1. Germline CDR1 reads SGHRS; CDR2 reads YFSETQ. The trim removed 6 bases at V and 0 bases at J, leaving 11 bases unmatched. There are 16 residues in the CDR3. CDR3 sequence reads: CASKVRDSAMNTEAFF. DNA of the CDR3: TGCGCCAGCAAGGTCCGGGACAGCGCCATGAACACTGAAGCTTTCTTT.

The chain links TRBV15 to TRBJ2-7, with D possibly matching TRBD2 (5 bases). With 5 bases removed from V and 4 bases from J, the gap between germline ends came to 15 bases. Per the germline V gene, CDR1 is LNHNV and CDR2 is YYDKDF (reference sequence). The CDR3 runs 14 residues. Written as DNA, the CDR3 is TGTGCCACCAGCTTACACGGGGTGGGATACGAGCAGTACTTC. Translation gives CATSLHGVGYEQYF.

This clonotype was counted between two and nine times. The rearrangement joins TRBV5-1 to TRBJ1-2; D is unclear. The germline V gene has CDR1 SGHRS and CDR2 YFSETQ. This CDR3 region has 13 residues. The V and J ends lost 0 bases and 3 bases respectively, with 6 bases between them. CDR3 sequence (DNA): TGCGCCAGCAGCTTGGCGACGGACTATGGCTACACCTTC. Translation gives CASSLATDYGYTF.

This clonotype has only a few counts. This rearrangement joins TRBV7-9 to TRBJ2-7, with D possibly called TRBD1 or TRBD2 (5 bases each). Germline V gene lookup returns CDR1 SEHNR and CDR2 FQNEAQ (reference sequence). CDR3 length equals 13 residues. V lost 5 bases and J lost 3, with 11 bases in between. CDR3 sequence: CASSVRGYYEQYF. CDR3 in DNA: TGTGCCAGCAGCGTCCGGGGCTACTACGAGCAGTACTTC.

The chain carries TRBV9 and TRBJ2-2; TRBD1 is a possible D gene (5 bases). Trimming cost V 2 bases and J 7 bases, with 12 bases left between them. The V gene's germline CDR1 is SGDLS and CDR2 YYNGEE. The CDR3 has 14 amino acids. CDR3 DNA sequence: TGTGCCAGCAGCGTCCAGGGAAAGGGCGGGGAGCTGTTTTTT. Translated: CASSVQGKGGELFF.

At least ten counts were recorded for this clonotype. CDR3 bases: TGCAGTGCTAGATCGAGGGGGGCAGATGAGCAGTTCTTC. Its translation is CSARSRGADEQFF. The V gene is TRBV20-1, the J gene TRBJ2-1; D could derive from TRBD1 or TRBD2 (6 bases each). V dropped 2 bases and J dropped 8 bases, with 13 bases sitting between them. The length of the CDR3 is 13 residues. Germline V gene sequence: CDR1 DFQATT, CDR2 SNEGSKA (reference sequence).

This clonotype was seen only a few times. The chain links TRBV12-3 or TRBV12-4 to TRBJ1-5; D is perhaps TRBD1 (5 bases). The CDR3 totals 17 residues. Trimming left V 3 bases short and J 0 bases short, with 15 bases between. The CDR3 bases are TGTGCCAGCAGTTTTGAAGGGGAAAATCTTAGCAATCAGCCCCAGCATTTT. This codes for CASSFEGENLSNQPQHF.

The V and J genes are TRBV20-1 and TRBJ2-2; 8 nucleotides agree with TRBD1. After removal of 6 bases from V and 4 bases from J, the junction contained 10 bases not matched to a gene. Germline assignment: CDR1 DFQATT and CDR2 SNEGSKA (reference sequence). This CDR3 has 15 residues. For the CDR3, the DNA is TGCAGTGCCAAAAGCGGTCAGGGGGCCACCGGGGAGCTGTTTTTT. Its protein product is CSAKSGQGATGELFF.

This clonotype was recorded a few times. V is TRBV20-1 and J is TRBJ1-2, with 8 positions matching TRBD1. The CDR3 loop spans 12 amino acids. Germline-derived CDR1 and CDR2 are DFQATT and SNEGSKA (reference sequence). Trimming removed 7 bases from V and 4 bases from J; junction bases left unmatched: 5. Written as DNA, the CDR3 is TGCAGTGTCAGGACAGGGAGCTATGGCTACACCTTC. Amino acid sequence: CSVRTGSYGYTF.